Below, 3 T cell receptor beta chains from the same sample are listed, as sequenced in a study of radiotherapy plus CTLA-4 blockade in lung cancer. Profiling relied on immunoSEQ multiplex PCR, and the TCRdb table lists in-frame clones only, not all of them. The repertoire includes 70,000 to 90,000 clones, 78% of them detected once, and 7.1% sits in the top ten. The material sequenced was peripheral blood, taken from a patient treated with radiotherapy plus ipilimumab. The receptors originated from a human donor with non-small cell lung cancer who had a complete response to radiotherapy plus ipilimumab.

This clone was counted a few times. The rearrangement uses TRBV4-1 and TRBJ1-2; D is possibly TRBD1 (6 bases). The CDR3 sequence is 13 residues long. The V end was cut by 2 bases, the J end by 13 bases, with 17 bases between. Germline assignment: CDR1 MGHRA and CDR2 YSYEKL. CDR3 coding DNA: TGCGCCAGCAGCCAAATGGGGCAGGGGAGTGCCACCTTC. Amino acid sequence: CASSQMGQGSATF.

The chain couples TRBV27 to TRBJ1-2; possibly TRBD1 for D (6 bases). Trimming pared 3 bases from V and 3 bases from J, leaving 8 bases between. The CDR3 totals 13 residues. Per the germline V gene, CDR1 is MNHEY and CDR2 is SMNVEV (reference sequence). CDR3 DNA: TGTGCCAGCAGTTTTGGGGGGCACTATGGCTACACCTTC. Translation gives CASSFGGHYGYTF.

With regard to this clone: One junction end does not reproduce the germline sequence, and a read error may be involved. The chain couples TRBV7-8 to TRBJ1-2, with TRBD1 identical over 7 bases. Germline V gives CDR1 SGHVS, CDR2 FQNEAQ. The CDR3 is 16 amino acids. The CDR3 loop is CASSQDRDSRRYDYTF. In DNA, the CDR3 is TGTGCCAGCAGCCAGGACCGGGACAGCCGGCGCTATGACTACACCTTC.